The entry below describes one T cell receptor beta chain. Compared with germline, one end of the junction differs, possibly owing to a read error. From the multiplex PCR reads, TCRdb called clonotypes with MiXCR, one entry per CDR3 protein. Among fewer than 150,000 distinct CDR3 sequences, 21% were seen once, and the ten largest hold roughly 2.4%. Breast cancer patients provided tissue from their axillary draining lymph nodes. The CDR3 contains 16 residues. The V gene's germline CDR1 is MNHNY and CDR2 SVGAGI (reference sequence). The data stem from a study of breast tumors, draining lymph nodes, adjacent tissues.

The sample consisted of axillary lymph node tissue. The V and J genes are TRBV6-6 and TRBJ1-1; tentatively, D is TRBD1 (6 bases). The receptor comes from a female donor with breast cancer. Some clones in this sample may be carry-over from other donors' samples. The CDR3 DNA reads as TGTGCCAGCAGCCTATACTCGCAGGTACAGGGCACTGAGGCTTTCTTT. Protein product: CASSLYSQVQGTEAFF.